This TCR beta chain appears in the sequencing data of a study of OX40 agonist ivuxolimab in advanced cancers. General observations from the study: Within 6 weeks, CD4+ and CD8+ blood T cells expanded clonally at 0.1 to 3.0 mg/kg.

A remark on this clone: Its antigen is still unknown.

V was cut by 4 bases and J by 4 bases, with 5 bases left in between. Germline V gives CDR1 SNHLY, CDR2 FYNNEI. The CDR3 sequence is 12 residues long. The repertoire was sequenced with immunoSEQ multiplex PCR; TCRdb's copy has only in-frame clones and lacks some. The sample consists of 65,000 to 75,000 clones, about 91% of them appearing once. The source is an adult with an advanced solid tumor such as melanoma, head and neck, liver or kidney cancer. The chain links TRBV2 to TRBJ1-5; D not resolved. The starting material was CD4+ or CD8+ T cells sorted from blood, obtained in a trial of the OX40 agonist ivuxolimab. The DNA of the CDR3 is TGTGCCAGCAGTGCCTGGAATCAGCCCCAGCATTTT. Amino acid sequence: CASSAWNQPQHF.